This T cell receptor (beta chain) was documented in a study of T cells expressing NK-cell markers. For the study at large: Eight donors were sequenced, seven testing HCMV-seropositive and one testing seronegative. Points from the study as a whole: There were a handful of donors in whom these clonotypes also led the CD3+CD56-NKG2C+ fraction. Six of the donors carried dominant NKG2C+ clonotypes that took up roughly 1.0-8% of their CD8+ T cells.

Libraries used 5'RACE template switching adding universal primer site and UMIs. TCRdb re-called the 5' RACE reads and shows each CDR3 protein once, DNA omitted. The specimen's table records about 150,000 distinct CDR3 sequences. About this clonotype itself: Its antigen is not known.

This CDR3 spans 15 amino acids. Germline values: CDR1 SGHRS, CDR2 YFSETQ. Sequencing used blood T cells: a sorted CD56 or NKG2C T cell subset, CD4+ or CD8+ T cells, or bulk PBMC T cells (not recorded which). The sequence derives from a woman in her fifties or sixties in good health. The chain has TRBV5-1 and TRBJ2-1; TCRdb returns TRBD2, unconfirmable since there is no DNA. The CDR3 protein is CASSFGAGVSDEQFF.